Each of the 17 T cell receptor beta chains below was sequenced from the same sample in a study of blood T cell repertoires in COVID-19. Sequencing was performed with immunoSEQ multiplex PCR; in TCRdb, only in-frame clones are kept and a portion is missing. The repertoire holds about 61,000 clones, with 85% as singletons. Sequenced input: peripheral blood. The receptors were gathered from a man aged 65-85 years with acute or convalescent COVID-19.

This clone was seen only a few times. V and J are TRBV7-8 and TRBJ2-7, with a weak D call TRBD2 (7 bases). The CDR3 length is 17 residues. Trimming took off 5 bases at V and 2 bases at J, with 22 bases between the two ends. The germline gives CDR1 SGHVS, CDR2 FQNEAQ. The CDR3 sequence: CASSPAGAGAGAYEQYF. As DNA, the CDR3 is TGTGCCAGCAGCCCCGCGGGGGCCGGGGCAGGGGCCTACGAGCAGTACTTC.

The CDR3 DNA is TGCGCCAGCAGTGACAAGGACAGGGGCACCGGGGAGCTGTTTTTT. This sequence encodes CASSDKDRGTGELFF. The chain links TRBV10-1 to TRBJ2-2; 9 bases are shared with TRBD1. The CDR3 sequence is 15 residues long. V gave up 3 bases and J gave up 4 bases; unmatched junction bases: 3. Germline values: CDR1 WNHNN, CDR2 SYGVQD (reference sequence).

The CDR3 nucleotides are TGTGCCAGCAGCCACCGGGACAGACTATCTGGAAACACCATATATTTT. It specifies CASSHRDRLSGNTIYF. The chain combines TRBV14 with TRBJ1-3; 7 bases are a match to TRBD1. CDR3 size: 16 residues. With 3 bases clipped from V and 1 base from J, the junction kept 6 bases outside the gene matches. CDR1 and CDR2 from the germline V gene are SGHDN and FVKESK.

The rearrangement joins TRBV18 to TRBJ2-3; 7 bases fit TRBD1. This CDR3 has 15 residues. The trim removed 2 bases at V and 3 bases at J, leaving 5 bases unmatched. Germline CDR1 and CDR2: KGHSH and LQKENI. CDR3 in DNA: TGTGCCAGCTCACCAAGACAGGGAAGAACAGATACGCAGTATTTT. Translation: CASSPRQGRTDTQYF.

This clone was found a few times. This chain links TRBV5-1 with TRBJ2-1; maybe TRBD2 (7 bases). The CDR3 loop spans 17 amino acids. With 0 bases removed from V and 5 bases from J, the gap between germline ends came to 18 bases. Germline CDR1 reads SGHRS; CDR2 reads YFSETQ. CDR3 coding DNA: TGCGCCAGCAGCTTGGTCCGATACGGGGGGCCAAACAATGAGCAGTTCTTC. This translates into CASSLVRYGGPNNEQFF.

This clone turned up a few times. The chain uses TRBV20-1 and TRBJ1-2, with a possible D match to TRBD1 (5 bases). Trimming cost V 3 bases and J 4 bases, with 9 bases left between them. CDR1 is DFQATT, CDR2 SNEGSKA, per germline (reference sequence). This CDR3 has 12 amino acids. The CDR3 nucleotides read TGCAGTGCTAGTCCAAGGGGCTATGGCTACACCTTC. Residues: CSASPRGYGYTF.

The genes are TRBV7-2 and TRBJ1-5, with D possibly TRBD1 on 5 matching bases. Trimming took off 3 bases at V and 0 bases at J, with 15 bases between the two ends. Germline loops: CDR1 SGHTA, CDR2 FQGNSA. CDR3 length: 17 amino acids. CDR3 sequence: CASSLVGTGLSNQPQHF. The CDR3 DNA is TGTGCCAGCAGCTTGGTGGGAACGGGACTTAGCAATCAGCCCCAGCATTTT.

The CDR3 region is CASSFGTATDEQFF. The CDR3 DNA sequence: TGTGCCAGCAGCTTTGGGACAGCTACCGATGAGCAGTTCTTC. This rearrangement joins TRBV5-6 to TRBJ2-1, with 7 bases lining up with TRBD1. The germline V gene encodes CDR1 SGHDT and CDR2 YYEEEE. V shed 2 bases, J shed 8 bases, and the junction held 7 bases outside the gene matches. The CDR3 loop spans 14 amino acids.

This clone has only one observation. The rearrangement joins TRBV4-1 to TRBJ2-2; TRBD2 matches at 11 bases. Germline V gene data show CDR1 as MGHRA and CDR2 as YSYEKL. V was pared by 0 bases and J by 2 bases, with 2 bases of the junction left unmatched. The CDR3 runs to 17 residues. DNA for the CDR3: TGCGCCAGCAGCCAAGAACTAGCGGGGGCCAACACCGGGGAGCTGTTTTTT. The encoded protein is CASSQELAGANTGELFF.

The chain recombines TRBV27 with TRBJ1-5, with a possible D match to TRBD1 (5 bases). The CDR3 is made up of 17 amino acids. Germline CDR1 MNHEY, CDR2 SMNVEV (reference sequence). V was trimmed by 5 bases and J by 11 bases, leaving 28 bases between them. CDR3 residues: CASSNMGFTADIGAQHF. CDR3 nucleotides: TGTGCCAGCAGTAATATGGGATTTACGGCTGATATAGGGGCCCAGCATTTT.

The chain couples TRBV6-2 or TRBV6-3 to TRBJ1-1, with D perhaps TRBD1 (5 bases). V was trimmed by 5 bases and J by 5 bases, leaving 18 bases between them. CDR3 size: 15 residues. CDR1 is MNHEY, CDR2 SVGEGT, per germline. CDR3: CASSRKGSLGTEAFF. The CDR3 DNA reads TGTGCCAGCAGTCGCAAGGGGTCCCTGGGGACTGAAGCTTTCTTT.

The chain is built from TRBV5-6 and TRBJ2-2, with D possibly TRBD1 on 7 matching bases. Germline V gene data show CDR1 as SGHDT and CDR2 as YYEEEE. V was clipped by 4 bases and J by 3 bases, with 16 bases between them. This CDR3 is built from 16 residues. The CDR3 coding sequence is TGTGCCAGCAGCCCCCAGGGGGGCCGGGACACCGGGGAGCTGTTTTTT. The encoded protein is CASSPQGGRDTGELFF.

The chain has TRBV5-1 and TRBJ2-1; TRBD1 agrees at 8 bases. Germline V gene lookup returns CDR1 SGHRS and CDR2 YFSETQ. This CDR3 region has 14 residues. Unmatched junction bases numbered 5, after V lost 2 bases and J lost 7 bases. CDR3 sequence (DNA): TGCGCCAGCAGCTTACGGACAGGGAAGAATGAGCAGTTCTTC. Protein: CASSLRTGKNEQFF.

This rearrangement joins TRBV9 to TRBJ1-1; 8 bases are a match to TRBD1. The J segment lost 6 bases and the V segment lost 0 bases, leaving 7 bases of the junction unmatched. The CDR3 spans 15 residues. Germline V gene lookup returns CDR1 SGDLS and CDR2 YYNGEE. The CDR3 spells CASSVDGQGAAEAFF. The DNA for the CDR3 is TGTGCCAGCAGCGTAGATGGCCAGGGGGCGGCTGAAGCTTTCTTT.

The rearrangement links TRBV5-1 to TRBJ1-6; no reliable D call. The CDR3 contains 16 residues. Trimming took off 0 bases at V and 0 bases at J, with 7 bases between the two ends. Germline-derived CDR1 and CDR2 are SGHRS and YFSETQ. The chain's CDR3 is CASSLGMSSYNSPLHF. CDR3 in DNA: TGCGCCAGCAGCTTGGGCATGAGCTCCTATAATTCACCCCTCCACTTT.

The rearrangement uses TRBV6-5 and TRBJ1-4; 11 positions agree with TRBD1. Germline lookup yields CDR1 MNHEY and CDR2 SVGAGI. Trimming took 6 bases from V and 12 from J; bases not matched to a gene: 9. This CDR3 region has 14 residues. The chain's CDR3 is CASRRTGGVGELFF. The CDR3 DNA sequence: TGTGCCAGCAGGAGGACAGGGGGCGTTGGGGAACTGTTTTTT.

V and J are TRBV6-6 and TRBJ1-5; 10 bases are shared with TRBD1. J gave up 3 bases and V 7 bases, and 9 bases lay outside the gene matches. The germline V gene encodes CDR1 MNHNY and CDR2 SVGAGI (reference sequence). The CDR3 covers 16 residues. The CDR3 DNA reads as TGTGCCAGCATTCTCGCCGGGACAGGGGACAATCAGCCCCAGCATTTT. It encodes CASILAGTGDNQPQHF.